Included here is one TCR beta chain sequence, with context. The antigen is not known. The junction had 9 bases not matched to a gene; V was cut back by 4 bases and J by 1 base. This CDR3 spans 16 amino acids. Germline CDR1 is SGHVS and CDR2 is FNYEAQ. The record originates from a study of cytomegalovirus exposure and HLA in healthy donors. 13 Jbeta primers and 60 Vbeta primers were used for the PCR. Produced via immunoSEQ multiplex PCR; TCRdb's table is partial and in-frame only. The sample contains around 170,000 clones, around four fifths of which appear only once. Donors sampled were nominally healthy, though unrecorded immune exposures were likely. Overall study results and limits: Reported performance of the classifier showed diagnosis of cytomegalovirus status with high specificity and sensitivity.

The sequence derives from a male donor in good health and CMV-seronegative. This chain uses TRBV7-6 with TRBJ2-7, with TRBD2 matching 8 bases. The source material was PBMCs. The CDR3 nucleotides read TGTGCCAGCAGCTCCACCTATAGCGGGAATTCCTACGAGCAGTACTTC. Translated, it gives CASSSTYSGNSYEQYF.